This is a list of T cell receptor beta chains from one sample in a study of blood T cell repertoires in COVID-19. This table comes from immunoSEQ multiplex PCR, and its TCRdb copy is limited to in-frame clones, with some not included. The sample consists of more than 95,000 clones, approximately 87% of them appearing once. Material: peripheral blood. Every receptor here comes from a man aged 50 or older with acute or convalescent COVID-19. CDR3s leave out the opening cysteine and the closing phenylalanine or tryptophan. The order of the fields is V gene, CDR3 length, J gene, CDR3 protein.

TRBV5-1	14	TRBJ2-1	ASSLAGTSGYNEQF
TRBV4-2	16	TRBJ2-3	ASSQGLAGAPYTDTQY
TRBV5-1	13	TRBJ1-5	ASSLEGYSNQPQH
TRBV5-5	12	TRBJ2-2	ASSLGRVGGELF
TRBV3-1/TRBV3-2	12	TRBJ2-1	ASSPGLASNEQF
TRBV25-1	10	TRBJ1-1	ASSAGTGWAF
TRBV7-9	15	TRBJ2-1	ASSSGTSGSSYNEQF
TRBV6-2/TRBV6-3	12	TRBJ1-1	ASSQIGTGTEAF
TRBV5-1	17	TRBJ2-3	ASSFGTSRTRGSTDTQY
TRBV19	13	TRBJ1-1	ASSIEGTGGGEAF
TRBV5-1	13	TRBJ1-4	ASSPLGQPNEKLF
TRBV27	12	TRBJ1-6	ASSSRGGDSPLH
TRBV2	11	TRBJ2-1	ASSPLREGEQF
TRBV6-5	12	TRBJ2-1	ASSPGLARNEQF
TRBV7-8	11	TRBJ1-5	ASSSTGDQPQH
TRBV27	13	TRBJ2-3	ASSLSRSSTDTQY
TRBV5-1	13	TRBJ2-1	ASSLAADSYNEQF
TRBV9	14	TRBJ2-7	ASSAGRDYTTYEQY
TRBV9	12	TRBJ1-4	ASSARQGSEKLF
TRBV9	12	TRBJ2-7	ASSVASGSFEQY
TRBV7-8	13	TRBJ2-5	ASSLGAYNQETQY
TRBV3-1/TRBV3-2	11	TRBJ1-1	ASSRTQGSEAF
TRBV5-1	12	TRBJ2-2	ASSFQVGTGELF
TRBV6-5	13	TRBJ2-1	ASSYSFGNNNEQF
TRBV2	12	TRBJ1-5	ASSGDSRNQPQH
TRBV28	10	TRBJ1-2	ASSLRLYGYT
TRBV4-1	15	TRBJ2-3	ASSQEGSGRAGYTQY
TRBV10-1	13	TRBJ2-5	ASSTGVRGQETQY
TRBV24-1	11	TRBJ1-2	ATSETGEHGYT
TRBV27	10	TRBJ2-7	ASSGTGNEQY
TRBV30	13	TRBJ2-3	AWSGSTGSTDTQY
TRBV19	12	TRBJ2-3	ASRLAGSTDTQY
TRBV7-8	14	TRBJ2-7	ASSVRDYLPGGEQY
TRBV4-1	12	TRBJ2-3	ASSHPVTTDTQY
TRBV11-3	12	TRBJ2-2	ASSLFGGTGELF